The present T cell receptor (beta chain) was sequenced within a study of cytomegalovirus exposure and HLA in healthy donors. About the research overall: In a later analysis, the 90 to 150 validation repertoires were reported to have used the same platform as the 600 to 700 first-cohort repertoires.

The data were produced by immunoSEQ multiplex PCR, yet TCRdb's version contains in-frame clones alone and is incomplete. The sample carries about 130,000 clones, nearly 90% recorded once. For this clone: The antigen remains unidentified.

Study observations and caveats: Among TCR beta chains, those listed as cytomegalovirus-associated numbered over 150. Diagnosis of cytomegalovirus status made by the classifier reportedly showed high specificity and sensitivity. According to a subsequent analysis, TCR clusters identified in the first cohort showed a tendency to co-occur across the approximately 110 validation repertoires.

V gave up 3 bases and J gave up 7 bases, with 19 bases separating them. The CDR3 is 16 amino acids. Germline assignment: CDR1 MGHDK and CDR2 SYGVNS. This chain connects TRBV25-1 to TRBJ2-1; maybe TRBD2 (6 bases). The sequenced sample was PBMCs. The clonotype originates from a woman under 30 in good health and CMV-seronegative. The CDR3, as DNA: TGTGCCAGCAGTGAGGAGGGACTCAACAAAGGGAATGAGCAGTTCTTC. It is translated as CASSEEGLNKGNEQFF.